The 11 T cell receptor beta chains below all came from one sample that was sequenced in a study of shared clonotypes between healthy human individuals. Sequencing was performed with immunoSEQ multiplex PCR; in TCRdb, only in-frame clones are kept and a portion is missing. This table has nearly 750,000 clones, 55% to 80% appearing once. Source material: memory CD4+ T cells sorted from blood. Specified subset: CD45RA-negative fraction. These receptors came from a young woman in good health.

The CDR3 spells CASLRGAQYF. CDR3 in DNA: TGCGCCAGCTTAAGGGGAGCGCAGTACTTC. The genes are TRBV10-1 and TRBJ2-5; D tentatively fits TRBD1 or TRBD2 (5 bases each). V was cut by 8 bases and J by 11 bases, with 12 bases left in between. Germline V gives CDR1 WNHNN, CDR2 SYGVQD (reference sequence). CDR3 length: 10 residues.

The table lists this clone with a few counts. V gene TRBV7-9 combines with J gene TRBJ2-7; D gene unclear. Germline CDR1 reads SEHNR; CDR2 reads FQNEAQ (reference sequence). This CDR3 region has 12 residues. The V end was cut by 5 bases, the J end by 6 bases, with 11 bases between. The CDR3 DNA is TGTGCCAGCAGCCCCGGTGAGCCCGAGCAGTACTTC. It translates to CASSPGEPEQYF.

This clone was counted at least ten times. The genes are TRBV4-1 and TRBJ2-3; weak D call: TRBD2 (6 bases). Germline CDR1 is MGHRA and CDR2 is YSYEKL. This CDR3 has 16 amino acids. Trimming took off 2 bases at V and 0 bases at J, with 12 bases between the two ends. In DNA, the CDR3 is TGCGCCAGCAGCCAAAAACTAGCTGCTAGCACAGATACGCAGTATTTT. Protein sequence: CASSQKLAASTDTQYF.

This clone was recorded only once. The rearrangement joins TRBV5-1 to TRBJ2-5, with 7 bases lining up with TRBD1. The CDR3 has 14 amino acids. The germline V gene encodes CDR1 SGHRS and CDR2 YFSETQ. V gave up 5 bases and J gave up 1 base; unmatched junction bases: 5. The CDR3 nucleotides read TGCGCCAGCAGGACAGGGCAGGTCCAAGAGACCCAGTACTTC. Amino acids: CASRTGQVQETQYF.

CDR3 in DNA: TGTGCCAGTAGTATAGGTCAAGGGAATATGGCTTTCTTT. This gives the protein CASSIGQGNMAFF. The rearrangement links TRBV19 to TRBJ1-1, with D uncertain. V lost 1 base, J lost 11 bases, and 14 bases lay in between. The CDR3 sequence is 13 residues long. Germline V gene data show CDR1 as LNHDA and CDR2 as SQIVND (reference sequence).

The chain uses TRBV10-1 and TRBJ1-1; TRBD1 matches 7 bases. CDR3 length equals 14 residues. The ends lost 6 bases at V and 6 bases at J; junction bases unmatched: 10. In germline, CDR1 is WNHNN, CDR2 SYGVQD (reference sequence). The CDR3 nucleotides are TGCGCCAGCAGCGATCGCACAGGGGACCCTGAAGCTTTCTTT. Translating gives CASSDRTGDPEAFF.

As regards this clone: The sample contains more than one DNA sequence encoding this CDR3. The rearrangement uses TRBV7-2 and TRBJ2-1; D remains ambiguous. V was trimmed by 3 bases and J by 3 bases, leaving 9 bases between them. Germline V gene data show CDR1 as SGHTA and CDR2 as FQGNSA. The CDR3 loop spans 14 amino acids. The CDR3 DNA reads TGTGCCAGCAGCTTCTCGAGTAGCTACAATGAGCAGTTCTTC. It codes for CASSFSSSYNEQFF.

This rearrangement joins TRBV5-1 to TRBJ1-1; D is ambiguous. CDR1 SGHRS and CDR2 YFSETQ come from the germline V gene. The length of the CDR3 is 14 residues. Between the trimmed V and J ends, which lost 0 bases and 1 base, there was a span of 7 bases. CDR3 DNA sequence: TGCGCCAGCAGCTTGGTGAGCTCGAACACTGAAGCTTTCTTT. It yields the protein CASSLVSSNTEAFF.

The CDR3 coding sequence is TGCAGTGCTAGTTTTGGCTACACCTTC. This sequence encodes CSASFGYTF. V usage is TRBV20-1 and J usage is TRBJ1-2; D remains ambiguous. V dropped 3 bases and J dropped 7 bases, with 3 bases sitting between them. The V gene's germline CDR1 is DFQATT and CDR2 SNEGSKA (reference sequence). There are 9 residues in the CDR3.

This chain links TRBV29-1 with TRBJ2-7, with 9 bases lining up with TRBD1. Germline loops: CDR1 SQVTM, CDR2 ANQGSEA. The CDR3 is made up of 13 amino acids. The J segment lost 5 bases and the V segment lost 3 bases, leaving 5 bases of the junction unmatched. The CDR3 bases are TGCAGCGTTGACGGGACAGGGCTCCACGAGCAGTACTTC. It is translated as CSVDGTGLHEQYF.

The chain is built from TRBV5-4 and TRBJ2-3; possibly TRBD1 or TRBD2 for D (5 bases each). CDR1 is SGHNT, CDR2 YYREEE, per germline (reference sequence). Deletions cut 4 bases from V and 0 bases from J, with 6 bases between. This CDR3 contains 13 residues. The CDR3 DNA follows: TGTGCCAGCAGCAGGGACAGCACAGATACGCAGTATTTT. Protein: CASSRDSTDTQYF.